These 11 T cell receptor beta chains were sequenced from one sample in a study of cytomegalovirus exposure and HLA in healthy donors. The PCR used 60 Vbeta and 13 Jbeta primers. Sequencing used immunoSEQ multiplex PCR; TCRdb keeps in-frame clones, though not all of them. This sample carries about 160,000 clones, roughly three quarters of them seen once, and the ten largest clones take 3.5% to 4.5%. Source material: PBMCs. Receptors were obtained from a human donor in good health.

As concerns this clone: One end of the junction fails to match germline, which may point to a read error. V and J are TRBV2 and TRBJ1-4; 8 bases line up with TRBD1. Germline loops: CDR1 SNHLY, CDR2 FYNNEI. CDR3 length: 15 amino acids. CDR3 nucleotides: TGTGCCAGCAGCGAAGGACAGGGCGTTCATGAAAAACTGTTTTTT. Translated, it gives CASSEGQGVHEKLFF.

The gene calls are TRBV30 and TRBJ1-1; 7 bases line up with TRBD1. Germline V gene data show CDR1 as GTSNPN and CDR2 as SVGIG (reference sequence). J gave up 10 bases and V 1 base, and 6 bases lay outside the gene matches. The CDR3 spans 12 residues. The DNA of the CDR3 is TGTGCCTGGAGTGAAGGACAGGCGGGAGCTTTCTTT. This gives the protein CAWSEGQAGAFF.

This sequence joins TRBV11-2 and TRBJ2-7, with no clear D. The V end lost 5 bases, the J end lost 2 bases, and 13 bases lay between the germline ends. Per the germline V gene, CDR1 is SGHAT and CDR2 is FQNNGV. This CDR3 contains 14 residues. The CDR3 coding sequence is TGTGCCAGCAGCCCTAGGCGGCGGACCTACGAGCAGTACTTC. Its protein is CASSPRRRTYEQYF.

This clone was detected once. J is TRBJ1-5 and V is TRBV6-5; a weak D match, TRBD1 (6 bases). This CDR3 is 14 amino acids long. Germline lookup yields CDR1 MNHEY and CDR2 SVGAGI. Trimming removed 0 bases from V and 5 bases from J, with 8 bases in between. The CDR3 is CASSYSAGDQPQHF. CDR3 nucleotide sequence: TGTGCCAGCAGTTACTCGGCAGGGGATCAGCCCCAGCATTTT.

This chain joins TRBV6-5 and TRBJ2-7; D may be TRBD2 (6 bases). Germline V lookup: CDR1 MNHEY, CDR2 SVGAGI. The CDR3 covers 14 residues. The V end was cut by 4 bases, the J end by 0 bases, with 10 bases between. CDR3 loop: CASSWLAFSYEQYF. The CDR3 DNA sequence: TGTGCCAGCAGTTGGCTAGCGTTCTCCTACGAGCAGTACTTC.

The rearrangement joins TRBV5-1 to TRBJ2-5; D not resolved. The CDR3 spans 13 residues. Germline V lookup: CDR1 SGHRS, CDR2 YFSETQ. Trimming took off 6 bases at V and 4 bases at J, with 13 bases between the two ends. CDR3 bases: TGCGCCAGCAACCTAGGAGATTCAGAGACCCAGTACTTC. Residues: CASNLGDSETQYF.

This chain uses TRBV5-4 with TRBJ1-6, with TRBD1 identical over 8 bases. Germline CDR1 and CDR2: SGHNT and YYREEE (reference sequence). The V and J ends lost 5 bases and 10 bases, in that order; junction bases with no gene match: 8. The CDR3 covers 14 residues. CDR3 nucleotides: TGTGCCAGCAGTTCCGACAGGGGAGGATCACCCCTCCACTTT. Residues: CASSSDRGGSPLHF.

The chain carries TRBV6-5 and TRBJ1-5; 7 bases are shared with TRBD1. Germline assignment: CDR1 MNHEY and CDR2 SVGAGI. Trimming cost V 6 bases and J 2 bases; bases outside gene matches: 4. This CDR3 spans 14 amino acids. CDR3 in DNA: TGTGCCAGCAGATCCGACAGGGGCAATCAGCCCCAGCATTTT. Protein sequence: CASRSDRGNQPQHF.

The J gene is TRBJ2-5, the V gene TRBV27, with 8 bases matching TRBD2. CDR1 is MNHEY and CDR2 is SMNVEV in the germline V gene (reference sequence). The CDR3 has 16 amino acids. Losses at the gene ends were 1 base for V and 4 bases for J; bases not matched to a gene: 8. The CDR3 sequence: CASSLLGLAGAETQYF. Here the CDR3 DNA reads TGTGCCAGCAGTTTATTAGGCCTAGCGGGCGCAGAGACCCAGTACTTC.

This chain connects TRBV10-2 to TRBJ1-1; D is unclear. Between the trimmed V and J ends, which lost 5 bases and 4 bases, there was a span of 17 bases. This CDR3 spans 15 amino acids. Germline V CDR1 and CDR2: WSHSY, SAAADI. CDR3 DNA sequence: TGCGCCAGCAGTTCTAGTGGTGAACGGTTCACTGAAGCTTTCTTT. Translation gives CASSSSGERFTEAFF.

The gene calls are TRBV19 and TRBJ2-1; D is ambiguous. The CDR3 extends over 12 amino acids. Germline V CDR1 and CDR2: LNHDA, SQIVND (reference sequence). The V end lost 3 bases, the J end lost 8 bases, and 8 bases lay between the germline ends. In DNA form, the CDR3 reads TGTGCCAGTAGTATCGGGTCCTATGAGCAGTTCTTC. This gives the protein CASSIGSYEQFF.